Following are 8 T cell receptor beta chains from one sample sequenced in a study of molecular identifiers for immune sequencing clone quantification. TCRdb re-analysed the PCR reads in MiXCR, keeping a single row per CDR3 protein. This sample has 70,000 to 90,000 distinct CDR3 sequences, with roughly 21% found just once. Sequenced input: naive CD8+ T cells from blood, with Jurkat cell RNA spiked in. Indicated subset: FACS-sorted CD8+CD4-CCR7+CD45RA+ naive T cells. Receptors were obtained from a human donor in good health. Some libraries in this study had Jurkat cell RNA spiked in.

The chain has TRBV7-9 and TRBJ2-1; 14 nucleotides match TRBD2. The CDR3 has 16 amino acids. The germline V gene has CDR1 SEHNR and CDR2 FQNEAQ (reference sequence). Germline trimming cut 5 bases from V and 7 bases from J; bases unmatched to any gene: 7. CDR3 DNA: TGTGCCAGCAGCCCCCCGGGACTAGCGGGAGAGAATGAGCAGTTCTTC. It translates to CASSPPGLAGENEQFF.

This clonotype was counted between two and nine times. This rearrangement joins TRBV27 to TRBJ2-3; 7 nucleotides line up with TRBD2. J was trimmed by 2 bases and V by 1 base; bases with no gene match: 12. Germline loops: CDR1 MNHEY, CDR2 SMNVEV (reference sequence). The CDR3 spans 18 residues. CDR3 loop: CASSLWGGSTSPTDTQYF. In nucleotides, the CDR3 is TGTGCCAGCAGTTTATGGGGGGGGAGTACGAGTCCCACAGATACGCAGTATTTT.

This chain connects TRBV19 to TRBJ2-1; 7 nucleotides line up with TRBD1. V lost 2 bases, J lost 2 bases, and 3 bases stayed unmatched. The length of the CDR3 is 15 residues. Per germline, CDR1 LNHDA and CDR2 SQIVND (reference sequence). CDR3 loop: CASSITGVAYNEQFF. The CDR3 region has the DNA TGTGCCAGTAGTATAACAGGGGTAGCCTACAATGAGCAGTTCTTC.

This clonotype was recorded many times. The chain combines TRBV7-9 with TRBJ1-5, with TRBD1 matching over 7 bases. This CDR3 has 15 residues. J gave up 3 bases and V 4 bases, and 6 bases lay outside the gene matches. From germline, CDR1 is SEHNR and CDR2 FQNEAQ (reference sequence). CDR3 residues: CASSSLTGSNQPQHF. The CDR3 bases are TGTGCCAGCAGCTCCCTGACAGGGTCCAATCAGCCCCAGCATTTT. Supplemented by reference TRBV7-9 and TRBJ1-5, the full variable domain reads DTGVSQNPRHKITKRGQNVTFRCDPISEHNRLYWYRQTLGQGPEFLTYFQNEAQLEKSRLLSDRFSAERPKGSFSTLEIQRTEQGDSAMYLCASSSLTGSNQPQHFGDGTRLSIL.

On this clonotype itself: At one boundary the junction diverges from the germline segment, which might be a read error. The CDR3 coding sequence is TGTGCCAGCAGCTTGCTTGGGACTCCACGGGGCAATGAGCAGTTCTTC. Residues: CASSLLGTPRGNEQFF. The V gene is TRBV5-3, the J gene TRBJ2-1, with a tentative D call TRBD2 (6 bases). TRBV5-3 is an open reading frame whose function is uncertain. The CDR3 length is 16 residues.

For this clonotype: One end of the junction does not line up with germline, which may come from a read error. The chain is built from TRBV5-3 and TRBJ1-4; no reliable D call. TRBV5-3 has ORF status, its function being uncertain. The CDR3 runs 12 residues. CDR3 sequence reads: CASSLSNERLFF. The CDR3 DNA follows: TGTGCCAGCTCTCTCAGCAACGAAAGATTATTTTTC.

This clonotype showed up just once. A read error may be the cause here, since a much bigger clone is one base away. The chain combines TRBV7-9 with TRBJ1-2; possibly TRBD1 for D (5 bases). The CDR3 spans 12 residues. Germline V lookup: CDR1 SEHNR, CDR2 FQNEAQ (reference sequence). This CDR3 is CASNLRDDGYTF. The CDR3, as DNA: TGTGCCAGCAACTTACGGGACGATGGCTACACCTTC.

This rearrangement joins TRBV9 to TRBJ2-7; TRBD2 agrees at 9 bases. The CDR3 totals 17 residues. J gave up 0 bases and V 0 bases, and 7 bases lay outside the gene matches. Looked up from germline, CDR1 is SGDLS and CDR2 is YYNGEE. The CDR3: CASSVGGLADSSYEQYF. The DNA for the CDR3 is TGTGCCAGCAGCGTAGGGGGACTAGCCGATAGCTCCTACGAGCAGTACTTC.